This TCR beta chain was captured by sequencing in a study of cytomegalovirus exposure and HLA in healthy donors. Background on the study: In a previous analysis, more than 90 million unique TCR beta sequences were found from 170 million or so T cells.

Primers included in the PCR were 60 Vbeta and 13 Jbeta primers. The protocol was immunoSEQ multiplex PCR, while the TCRdb copy is restricted to in-frame clones and leaves out a portion. The table records about 150,000 clones, approximately 80% of them present only once. Notes on the study in general: An analysis that was carried out later associated 16,000 or so TCR beta sequences with HLA alleles at 0.05 false discovery rate.

This clone was picked up a small number of times. Its specificity is not known. The sample comprised PBMCs. The receptor comes from a woman in her thirties or forties in good health and CMV-seropositive.

The CDR3 DNA reads as TGTGCCTGGAGTTCAAGGGACAGGAAAACTTACGAGCAGTACTTC. It specifies CAWSSRDRKTYEQYF. The rearrangement links TRBV30 to TRBJ2-5; 8 bases fit TRBD1. With the DNA end fitting TRBJ2-7 better, the J assignment may be wrong. Germline V gene sequence: CDR1 GTSNPN, CDR2 SVGIG (reference sequence). The CDR3 covers 15 residues.